Listed here are 20 T cell receptor beta chains from one sample, sequenced in a study of cytomegalovirus exposure and HLA in healthy donors (dated by TCRdb to the late 2010s). The library was built by means of the immunoSEQ multiplex PCR assay. For the multiplex PCR, a mixture combining 60 forward primers for TCR Vbeta segments and 13 reverse primers for TCR Jbeta segments was used. TCRdb's version of the immuneACCESS table is confined to in-frame rearrangements and falls short of the full clone set. An unresolved V gene accounts for under half of the shortfall where checked; the remainder is of unknown origin. For this sample there are roughly 180,000 clones; 77% appear just once. Together, the top ten hold around 3.4% of the sample. The sample was PBMCs. Every receptor here comes from an older woman in good health and CMV-seropositive.

This clone came up a few times. The genes are TRBV7-8 and TRBJ2-5; 11 bases agree with TRBD2. The ends lost 5 bases at V and 7 bases at J; junction bases unmatched: 12. Germline V CDR1 and CDR2: SGHVS, FQNEAQ. The CDR3 is 16 amino acids. The DNA for the CDR3 is TGTGCCAGCAGCGGGGGGACTAGCGGAGAACGGGGGACCCAGTACTTC. It is translated as CASSGGTSGERGTQYF.

Note on this clone: This CDR3 is also generated by other DNA sequences in the sample. The chain links TRBV25-1 to TRBJ2-5; a weak D match, TRBD2 (7 bases). Trimming took 4 bases from V and 5 from J, leaving 11 bases between them. The CDR3 extends over 13 amino acids. Per the germline V gene, CDR1 is MGHDK and CDR2 is SYGVNS. CDR3 protein: CASSVQGGETQYF. The CDR3 region has the DNA TGTGCCAGCAGTGTACAGGGAGGGGAGACCCAGTACTTC.

The CDR3 sequence: CSVGNLRGTGELFF. In DNA, the CDR3 is TGCAGCGTTGGGAACCTAAGAGGAACCGGGGAGCTGTTTTTT. J is TRBJ2-2 and V is TRBV29-1; unclear D gene. With 4 bases removed from V and 5 bases from J, the gap between germline ends came to 14 bases. The CDR3 has 14 residues. The germline V gene has CDR1 SQVTM and CDR2 ANQGSEA.

This chain connects TRBV15 to TRBJ1-3; D may be TRBD1 (6 bases). The germline V and J ends were trimmed by 0 bases and 2 bases, with 14 bases remaining between them. Germline V lookup: CDR1 LNHNV, CDR2 YYDKDF (reference sequence). CDR3 length equals 17 residues. In DNA form, the CDR3 reads TGTGCCACCAGCAGAGATAAAGCGGACAGACCTGGAAACACCATATATTTT. Its translation is CATSRDKADRPGNTIYF.

The rearrangement links TRBV15 to TRBJ2-3; TRBD2 matches 9 bases. V lost 3 bases, J lost 8 bases, and 12 bases stayed unmatched. Germline assignment: CDR1 LNHNV and CDR2 YYDKDF (reference sequence). This CDR3 is 16 amino acids long. CDR3 amino acids: CATSSHLGRGGGTQYF. As DNA, the CDR3 is TGTGCCACCAGCAGCCACCTTGGGCGGGGGGGTGGTACGCAGTATTTT.

J is TRBJ1-3 and V is TRBV5-6; 9 bases map to TRBD1. CDR1 is SGHDT, CDR2 YYEEEE, per germline. CDR3 size: 15 residues. V shed 4 bases, J shed 6 bases, and the junction held 8 bases outside the gene matches. The CDR3 spells CASSRDRERVNTIYF. The CDR3 coding sequence is TGTGCCAGCAGCAGGGACAGGGAACGGGTAAACACCATATATTTT.

The chain uses TRBV30 and TRBJ2-5; weak D call: TRBD2 (6 bases). Trimming pared 2 bases from V and 2 bases from J, leaving 9 bases between. Germline V CDR1 and CDR2: GTSNPN, SVGIG (reference sequence). This CDR3 is 13 amino acids long. In DNA, the CDR3 is TGTGCCTGGAGTTCAGGGACTCAAGAGACCCAGTACTTC. Amino acid sequence: CAWSSGTQETQYF.

The V call is TRBV7-3, the J call TRBJ2-1; D is unclear. Germline lookup yields CDR1 SGHTA and CDR2 FQGTGA. The CDR3 is 15 amino acids. Trimming took off 2 bases at V and 0 bases at J, with 8 bases between the two ends. In nucleotides, the CDR3 is TGTGCCAGCAGCTTAGACTCCGGCTCCTACAATGAGCAGTTCTTC. This sequence encodes CASSLDSGSYNEQFF.

This clone was seen once. This sequence joins TRBV5-6 and TRBJ1-1, with 12 bases aligning to TRBD1. CDR1 SGHDT and CDR2 YYEEEE come from the germline V gene. V was pared by 6 bases and J by 6 bases, with 6 bases of the junction left unmatched. The CDR3 consists of 14 residues. The CDR3 DNA follows: TGTGCCAGCACCTGGGGGACAGGGGGCCCTGAAGCTTTCTTT. It encodes CASTWGTGGPEAFF.

The V and J genes are TRBV6-1 and TRBJ1-1; 8 nucleotides match TRBD1. The J segment lost 4 bases and the V segment lost 8 bases, leaving 6 bases of the junction unmatched. There are 13 residues in the CDR3. In germline, CDR1 is MNHNS, CDR2 SASEGT. The CDR3 region is CASGRQGSTEAFF. The CDR3 nucleotides are TGTGCCAGCGGGAGACAGGGGAGCACTGAAGCTTTCTTT.

The rearrangement links TRBV29-1 to TRBJ2-3; 9 positions match TRBD2. The CDR3 consists of 13 residues. Germline assignment: CDR1 SQVTM and CDR2 ANQGSEA. V lost 7 bases to trimming and J lost 5 bases; unmatched junction nucleotides: 7. CDR3 sequence reads: CSARRTSEDTQYF. As DNA, the CDR3 is TGCAGCGCCCGTAGGACTAGCGAAGATACGCAGTATTTT.

This clone was observed a few times. The chain combines TRBV7-2 with TRBJ2-5; a possible D gene is TRBD1 (6 bases). V shed 0 bases and J shed 9 bases, with 11 bases lying between them. Germline V gives CDR1 SGHTA, CDR2 FQGNSA. The CDR3 runs 13 residues. The DNA for the CDR3 is TGTGCCAGCAGCTTAGCGGAGACAGGACCCCAGTACTTC. As protein: CASSLAETGPQYF.

The chain uses TRBV5-4 and TRBJ1-2; D unresolved. V lost 0 bases and J 6 bases, leaving 3 bases between the germline ends. From germline, CDR1 is SGHNT and CDR2 YYREEE (reference sequence). The length of the CDR3 is 11 residues. CDR3 region: CASSLADGYTF. Written as DNA, the CDR3 is TGTGCCAGCAGCTTGGCCGATGGCTACACCTTC. The full variable domain, its missing parts supplied by reference TRBV5-4 and TRBJ1-2, is ETGVTQSPTHLIKTRGQQVTLRCSSQSGHNTVSWYQQALGQGPQFIFQYYREEENGRGNFPPRFSGLQFPNYSSELNVNALELDDSALYLCASSLADGYTFGSGTRLTVV.

The CDR3 DNA is TGCGCCAGCAGCCAAGATACCAGACAGACCTACGAGCAGTACTTC. It codes for CASSQDTRQTYEQYF. The V and J genes are TRBV4-3 and TRBJ2-7; possible D gene TRBD1, 5 bases. Deletions cut 0 bases from V and 2 bases from J, with 11 bases between. Germline lookup yields CDR1 LGHNA and CDR2 YSLEER. The CDR3 contains 15 residues.

With regard to this clone: A clone one base away is much larger, so this may be a read error. This chain links TRBV11-3 with TRBJ2-3; perhaps TRBD2 as D (6 bases). V shed 5 bases and J shed 0 bases, with 9 bases lying between them. Germline V gene data show CDR1 as SGHNT and CDR2 as YENEEA. The CDR3 has 14 amino acids. CDR3 nucleotide sequence: TGTGCCAGCAGCCAAGGGACTAGCACAGATACGCAGTATTTT. This translates into CASSQGTSTDTQYF.

The chain recombines TRBV28 with TRBJ2-7, with 8 nucleotides matching TRBD2. This CDR3 spans 16 amino acids. The germline CDR1 and CDR2 sequences are MDHEN and SYDVKM. After removal of 8 bases from V and 5 bases from J, the junction contained 17 bases not matched to a gene. CDR3 nucleotide sequence: TGTGCCAGCTTCAGGAGGGTAGTTAGCGGGGAGGACGAGCAGTACTTC. Its translation is CASFRRVVSGEDEQYF.

V and J are TRBV14 and TRBJ2-2; 13 nucleotides agree with TRBD2. The CDR3 runs 16 residues. V lost 8 bases and J lost 2; bases outside the gene matches: 5. Germline V gene sequence: CDR1 SGHDN, CDR2 FVKESK. CDR3 sequence: CASQKGLAGNTGELFF. Written as DNA, the CDR3 is TGTGCCAGCCAAAAGGGACTAGCGGGAAACACCGGGGAGCTGTTTTTT.

This clone was picked up a small number of times. The rearrangement joins TRBV6-5 to TRBJ1-2, with 7 positions matching TRBD1. J was trimmed by 4 bases and V by 0 bases; bases with no gene match: 5. Germline V lookup: CDR1 MNHEY, CDR2 SVGAGI. The CDR3 loop spans 15 amino acids. The CDR3 DNA follows: TGTGCCAGCAGTTACTCCTCAGGGGGAGGCTATGGCTACACCTTC. Its translation: CASSYSSGGGYGYTF.

The V call is TRBV28, the J call TRBJ2-7, with TRBD1 matching 8 bases. The CDR3 runs to 13 residues. Germline V gene lookup returns CDR1 MDHEN and CDR2 SYDVKM. V was pared by 4 bases and J by 5 bases, with 4 bases of the junction left unmatched. The CDR3: CASSSSQGDEQYF. CDR3 coding DNA: TGTGCCAGCAGTTCGTCACAGGGGGACGAGCAGTACTTC.

The chain employs TRBV5-1 and TRBJ1-5; tentative D call: TRBD1 (5 bases). CDR3 length: 13 residues. Germline loops: CDR1 SGHRS, CDR2 YFSETQ. The ends were cut back, 4 bases at V and 8 bases at J, with 13 bases in the middle. CDR3 amino acids: CASSPGGLEPQHF. The CDR3 nucleotides read TGCGCCAGCAGCCCCGGGGGTTTGGAGCCCCAGCATTTT.